This T cell receptor (beta chain) was profiled in a study of blood T cell repertoires in COVID-19. Study overall: PBMCs, B-cell-depleted T cells, or T cells were the source of the cDNA or gDNA that made up the material.

Germline CDR1 LNHDA, CDR2 SQIVND (reference sequence). The CDR3 spans 15 residues. With 6 bases clipped from V and 5 bases from J, the junction kept 10 bases outside the gene matches. The repertoire was sequenced with immunoSEQ multiplex PCR; TCRdb's copy has only in-frame clones and lacks some. The top ten clones hold around 3.3% of a sample with roughly 350,000 clones, approximately 89% of them seen once. This rearrangement joins TRBV19 to TRBJ1-1, with 9 nucleotides matching TRBD1. This sequence originates from a woman aged 18-29 years who had recovered from COVID-19. The sequencing sample was made of peripheral blood. CDR3 sequence: CASRSGTGIRTEAFF. The CDR3 DNA is TGTGCCAGTAGATCCGGGACAGGGATAAGAACTGAAGCTTTCTTT.